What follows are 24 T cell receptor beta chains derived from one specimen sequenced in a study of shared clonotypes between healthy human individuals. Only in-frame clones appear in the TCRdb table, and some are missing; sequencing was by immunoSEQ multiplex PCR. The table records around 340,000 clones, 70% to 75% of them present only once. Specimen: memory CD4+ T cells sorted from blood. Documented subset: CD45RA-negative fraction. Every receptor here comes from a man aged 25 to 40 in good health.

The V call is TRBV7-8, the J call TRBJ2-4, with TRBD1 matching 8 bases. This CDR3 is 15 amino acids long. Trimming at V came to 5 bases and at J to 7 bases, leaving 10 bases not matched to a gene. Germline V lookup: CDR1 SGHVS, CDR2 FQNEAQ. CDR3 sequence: CASSAGTGTRNIQYF. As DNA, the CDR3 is TGTGCCAGCAGCGCCGGGACAGGCACCAGGAACATTCAGTACTTC.

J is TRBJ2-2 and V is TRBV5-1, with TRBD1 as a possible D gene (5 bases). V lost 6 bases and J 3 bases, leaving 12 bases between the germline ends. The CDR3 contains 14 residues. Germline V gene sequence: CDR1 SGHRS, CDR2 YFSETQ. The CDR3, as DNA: TGCGCCAGCACCAGGGAAGCCCACACCGGGGAGCTGTTTTTT. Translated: CASTREAHTGELFF.

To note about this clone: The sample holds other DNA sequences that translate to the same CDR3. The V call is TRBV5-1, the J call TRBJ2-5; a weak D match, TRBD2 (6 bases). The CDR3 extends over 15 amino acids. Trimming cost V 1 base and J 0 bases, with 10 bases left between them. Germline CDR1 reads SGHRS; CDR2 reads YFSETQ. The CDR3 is CASSLLGDYQETQYF. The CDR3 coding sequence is TGCGCCAGCAGCTTGCTTGGGGACTACCAAGAGACCCAGTACTTC.

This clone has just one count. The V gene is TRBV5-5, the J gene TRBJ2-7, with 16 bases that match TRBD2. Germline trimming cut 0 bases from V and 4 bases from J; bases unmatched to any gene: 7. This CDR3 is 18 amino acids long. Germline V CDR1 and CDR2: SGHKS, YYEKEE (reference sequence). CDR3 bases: TGTGCCAGCAGCTTGGGGGGACTAGCGGGAGGGCCAGTGTACGAGCAGTACTTC. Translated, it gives CASSLGGLAGGPVYEQYF.

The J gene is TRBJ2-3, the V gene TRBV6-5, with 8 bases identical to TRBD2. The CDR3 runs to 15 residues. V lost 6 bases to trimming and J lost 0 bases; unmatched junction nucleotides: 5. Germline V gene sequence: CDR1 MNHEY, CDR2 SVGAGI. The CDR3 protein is CASSSPSGSTDTQYF. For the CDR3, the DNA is TGTGCCAGCAGCTCCCCTAGCGGGAGCACAGATACGCAGTATTTT.

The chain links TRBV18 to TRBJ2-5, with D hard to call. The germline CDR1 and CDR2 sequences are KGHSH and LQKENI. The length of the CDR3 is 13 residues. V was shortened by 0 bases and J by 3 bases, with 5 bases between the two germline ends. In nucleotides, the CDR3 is TGTGCCAGCTCACCACCGGGGAAAGAGACCCAGTACTTC. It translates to CASSPPGKETQYF.

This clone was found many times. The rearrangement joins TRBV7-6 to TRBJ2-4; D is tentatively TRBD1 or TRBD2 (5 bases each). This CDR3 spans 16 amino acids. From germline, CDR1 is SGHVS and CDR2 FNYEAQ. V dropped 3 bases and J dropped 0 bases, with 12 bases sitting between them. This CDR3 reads CASSLGSGLAKNIQYF. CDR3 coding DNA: TGTGCCAGCAGCTTGGGGTCGGGGCTAGCCAAAAACATTCAGTACTTC.

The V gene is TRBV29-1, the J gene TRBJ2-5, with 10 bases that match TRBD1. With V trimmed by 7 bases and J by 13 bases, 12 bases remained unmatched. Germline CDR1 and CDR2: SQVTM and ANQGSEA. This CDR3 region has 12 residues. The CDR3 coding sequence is TGCAGCGGCTGGGACAGGGGCCTTCGTGGGTACTTC. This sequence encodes CSGWDRGLRGYF.

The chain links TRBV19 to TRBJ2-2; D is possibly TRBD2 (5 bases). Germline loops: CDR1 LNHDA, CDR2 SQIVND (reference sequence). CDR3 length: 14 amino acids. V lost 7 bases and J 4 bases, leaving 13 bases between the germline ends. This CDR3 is CASNRERFTGELFF. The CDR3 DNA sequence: TGTGCCAGTAATAGGGAGCGCTTCACCGGGGAGCTGTTTTTT.

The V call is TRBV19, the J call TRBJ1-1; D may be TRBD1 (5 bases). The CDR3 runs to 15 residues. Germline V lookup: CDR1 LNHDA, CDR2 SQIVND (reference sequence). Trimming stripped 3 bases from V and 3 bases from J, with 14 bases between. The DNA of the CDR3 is TGTGCCAGTAGTATCGGGGGGAGTCGGTACACTGAAGCTTTCTTT. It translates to CASSIGGSRYTEAFF.

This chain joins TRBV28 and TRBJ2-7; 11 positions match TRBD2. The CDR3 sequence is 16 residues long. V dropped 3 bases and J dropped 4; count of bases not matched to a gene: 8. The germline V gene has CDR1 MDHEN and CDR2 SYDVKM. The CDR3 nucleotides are TGTGCCAGCAGTTTGGGGCCTCTAGCGGGAGGATACGAGCAGTACTTC. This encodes CASSLGPLAGGYEQYF.

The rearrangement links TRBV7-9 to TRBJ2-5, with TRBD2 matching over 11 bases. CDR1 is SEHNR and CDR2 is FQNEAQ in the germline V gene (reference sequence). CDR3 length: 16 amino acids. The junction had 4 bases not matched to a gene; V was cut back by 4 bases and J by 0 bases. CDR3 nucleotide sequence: TGTGCCAGCAGCTCCCCTAGCGGGAGGTACCAAGAGACCCAGTACTTC. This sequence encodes CASSSPSGRYQETQYF.

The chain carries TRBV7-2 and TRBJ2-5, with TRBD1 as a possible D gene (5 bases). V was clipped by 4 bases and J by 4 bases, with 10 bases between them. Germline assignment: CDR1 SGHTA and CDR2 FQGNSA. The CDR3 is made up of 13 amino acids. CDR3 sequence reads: CASSSYRSETQYF. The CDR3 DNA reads TGTGCCAGCAGCTCTTACAGGTCAGAGACCCAGTACTTC.

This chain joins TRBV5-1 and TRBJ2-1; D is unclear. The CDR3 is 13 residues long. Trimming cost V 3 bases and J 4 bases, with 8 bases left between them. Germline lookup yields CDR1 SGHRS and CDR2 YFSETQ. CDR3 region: CASSSSSYNEQFF. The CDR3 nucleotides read TGCGCCAGCAGCTCATCCAGTTACAATGAGCAGTTCTTC.

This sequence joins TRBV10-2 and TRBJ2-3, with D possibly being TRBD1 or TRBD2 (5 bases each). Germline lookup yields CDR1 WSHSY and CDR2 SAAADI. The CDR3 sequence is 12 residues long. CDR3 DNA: TGCGCATCAGCCGTTGGGGGAGATACGCAGTATTTT. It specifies CASAVGGDTQYF.

The CDR3 protein is CASKQGMNTEAFF. CDR3 sequence (DNA): TGCGCCAGCAAACAGGGGATGAACACTGAAGCTTTCTTT. The chain uses TRBV10-1 and TRBJ1-1, with 7 bases fitting TRBD1. Germline assignment: CDR1 WNHNN and CDR2 SYGVQD (reference sequence). V was clipped by 7 bases and J by 0 bases; unmatched bases: 2. The CDR3 is 13 residues long.

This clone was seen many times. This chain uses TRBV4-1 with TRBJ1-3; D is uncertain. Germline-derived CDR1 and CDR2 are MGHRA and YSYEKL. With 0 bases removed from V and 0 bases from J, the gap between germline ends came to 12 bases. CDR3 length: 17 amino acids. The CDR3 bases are TGCGCCAGCAGCCAAGATCATTTTGCGGCCTCTGGAAACACCATATATTTT. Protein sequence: CASSQDHFAASGNTIYF.

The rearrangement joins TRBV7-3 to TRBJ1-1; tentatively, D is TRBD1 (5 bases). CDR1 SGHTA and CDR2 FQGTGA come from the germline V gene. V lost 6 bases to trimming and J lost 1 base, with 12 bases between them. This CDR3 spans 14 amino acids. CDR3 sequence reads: CASSSGTGNTEAFF. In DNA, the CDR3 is TGTGCCAGCAGTTCCGGGACGGGGAACACTGAAGCTTTCTTT. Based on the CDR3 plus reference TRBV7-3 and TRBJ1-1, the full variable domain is GAGVSQTPSNKVTEKGKYVELRCDPISGHTALYWYRQSLGQGPEFLIYFQGTGAADDSGLPNDRFFAVRPEGSVSTLKIQRTERGDSAVYLCASSSGTGNTEAFFGQGTRLTVV.

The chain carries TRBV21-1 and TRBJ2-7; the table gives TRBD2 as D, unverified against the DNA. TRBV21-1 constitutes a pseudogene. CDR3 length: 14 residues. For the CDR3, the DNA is TGTGCCAGCAGCAAAGGCCCGGGAGAGGGGGAGCAGTACTTC. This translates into CASSKGPGEGEQYF.

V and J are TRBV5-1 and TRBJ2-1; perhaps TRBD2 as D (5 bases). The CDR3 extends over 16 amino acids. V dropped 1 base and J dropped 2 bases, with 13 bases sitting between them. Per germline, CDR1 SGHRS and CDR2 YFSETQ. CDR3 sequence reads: CASSLMSGTTYNEQFF. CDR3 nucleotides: TGCGCCAGCAGCTTGATGAGCGGAACCACCTACAATGAGCAGTTCTTC.

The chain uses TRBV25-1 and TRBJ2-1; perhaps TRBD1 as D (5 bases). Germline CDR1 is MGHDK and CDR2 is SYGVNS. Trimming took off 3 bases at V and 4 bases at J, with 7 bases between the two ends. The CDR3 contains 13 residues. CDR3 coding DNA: TGTGCCAGCAGTGACCCAGGGTACAATGAGCAGTTCTTC. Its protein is CASSDPGYNEQFF. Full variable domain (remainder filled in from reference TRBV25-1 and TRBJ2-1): EADIYQTPRYLVIGTGKKITLECSQTMGHDKMYWYQQDPGMELHLIHYSYGVNSTEKGDLSSESTVSRIRTEHFPLTLESARPSHTSQYLCASSDPGYNEQFFGPGTRLTVL.

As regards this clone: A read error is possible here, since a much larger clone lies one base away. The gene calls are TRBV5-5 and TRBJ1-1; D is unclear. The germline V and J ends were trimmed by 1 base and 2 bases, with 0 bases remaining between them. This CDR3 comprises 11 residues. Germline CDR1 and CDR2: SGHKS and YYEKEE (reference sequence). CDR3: CASSLNTEAFF. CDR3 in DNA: TGTGCCAGCAGCTTGAACACTGAAGCTTTCTTT.

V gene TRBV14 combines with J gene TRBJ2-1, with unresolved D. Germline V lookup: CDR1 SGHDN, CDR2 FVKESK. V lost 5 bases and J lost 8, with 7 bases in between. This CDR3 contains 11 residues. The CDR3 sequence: CASSSFHEQFF. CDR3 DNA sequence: TGTGCCAGCAGCTCCTTTCATGAGCAGTTCTTC.

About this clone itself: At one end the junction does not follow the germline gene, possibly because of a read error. DNA for the CDR3: TGCGCCAGCAGCAAAAGGACAGATCCTGTCTTC. Translated, it gives CASSKRTDPVF. The rearrangement joins TRBV4-3 to TRBJ2-7; a possible D gene is TRBD1 (6 bases). The CDR3 extends over 11 amino acids. CDR1 and CDR2 (germline): LGHNA, YSLEER.